The 12 T cell receptor beta chains presented below share a single source sample, sequenced in a study of Tregs in tolerant kidney transplant recipients. Method: immunoSEQ multiplex PCR; TCRdb's copy keeps in-frame clones and lacks some. Recorded for this sample: 12,000 to 15,000 clones. Related graft donors supplied nonmyeloablative bone marrow transplants, and mixed chimerism was transient. The sequences come from CD4+ T cells from blood (PBMCs), collected 12 months after the transplant. These TCRs come from a human patient who received a combined kidney and bone marrow transplant. Some T cells may have originated in the graft donor.

In terms of frequency, this clone is medium-sized (0.01 to 0.1%). The read stops 3 residues short of the end of the CDR3; the missing end is completed from the germline J gene. V is TRBV6-2 or TRBV6-3 and J is TRBJ2-1; D remains unclear. Per the germline V gene, CDR1 is MNHEY and CDR2 is SVGEGT. The V and J ends lost 2 bases and 7 bases respectively, with 6 bases between them. This CDR3 has 12 amino acids. Incomplete CDR3 DNA: TGTGCCAGCAGTTACCTAGAGAATGAG. This encodes CASSYLENE. The complete CDR3 protein is CASSYLENEQFF.

In regard to this clone: The read terminates 3 residues before the CDR3 end, so the remaining end is supplied by the germline J gene. The chain combines TRBV7-9 with TRBJ2-3, with D unclear. The CDR3 consists of 13 residues. Germline V gene data show CDR1 as SEHNR and CDR2 as FQNEAQ (reference sequence). V was clipped by 5 bases and J by 6 bases, with 12 bases between them. CDR3 loop: CASSQESADTQYF. The part of the CDR3 DNA that was read is TGTGCCAGCAGCCAAGAATCCGCGGATACG.

Remarks on this clone: Sequencing ends 3 residues short of the CDR3 end; the germline J gene provides the rest. V and J are TRBV18 and TRBJ1-1; D perhaps matches TRBD1 (6 bases). The CDR3 contains 13 residues. Trimming removed 5 bases from V and 4 bases from J, with 11 bases in between. CDR1 and CDR2 (germline): KGHSH, LQKENI. The sequenced part of the CDR3 DNA is TGTGCCAGCTCATACAGGGAAACCACTGAA. Translated: CASSYRETTE. From start to end, the CDR3 is CASSYRETTEAFF.

To note about this clone: The CDR3 extends 3 residues past the end of the read, so its final part is completed from the germline J gene. V gene TRBV11-2 combines with J gene TRBJ2-7, with 7 bases aligning to TRBD1. CDR1 and CDR2 from the germline V gene are SGHAT and FQNNGV. The length of the CDR3 is 14 residues. The V gene end was trimmed by 5 bases and the J gene end by 4 bases; junction bases not matched to a gene: 8. Here the CDR3 reads CASSTGQNQYEQYF. CDR3 DNA, as far as it was read: TGTGCCAGCAGCACGGGACAGAACCAATACGAG.

Details on this clone: The CDR3 end lies 3 residues beyond the end of the read and is filled in from the germline J gene. The chain uses TRBV18 and TRBJ1-2; 8 bases line up with TRBD1. The CDR3 covers 14 residues. J lost 7 bases, V lost 3 bases, and 7 bases had no gene match. Germline CDR1 and CDR2: KGHSH and LQKENI. The CDR3 sequence is CASSPTGEAGGYTF. The CDR3 DNA, read in part, is TGTGCCAGCTCACCGACAGGGGAGGCCGGTGGC. The whole variable domain, filled in from reference TRBV18 and TRBJ1-2, reads NAGVMQNPRHLVRRRGQEARLRCSPMKGHSHVYWYRQLPEEGLKFMVYLQKENIIDESGMPKERFSAEFPKEGPSILRIQQVVRGDSAAYFCASSPTGEAGGYTFGSGTRLTVV.

About this clone itself: The read terminates 3 residues before the CDR3 end, so the remaining end is supplied by the germline J gene. V gene TRBV11-2 combines with J gene TRBJ1-2, with a possible D match to TRBD1 (6 bases). Trimming pared 5 bases from V and 3 bases from J, leaving 10 bases between. This CDR3 has 13 residues. CDR1 is SGHAT and CDR2 is FQNNGV in the germline V gene. The sequenced part of the CDR3 DNA is TGTGCCAGCAGCCCGACAGGCCACTATGGC. It encodes CASSPTGHYG. The complete CDR3 sequence is CASSPTGHYGYTF.

On this clone: The CDR3 is cut off 3 residues early in the read; its end comes from the germline J gene. The chain links TRBV28 to TRBJ1-2; tentatively, D is TRBD1 (6 bases). This CDR3 comprises 13 residues. Germline V CDR1 and CDR2: MDHEN, SYDVKM. The V and J ends lost 6 bases and 3 bases respectively, with 11 bases between them. The covered CDR3 bases are TGTGCCAGCAGCACCGGGACATACTATGGC. It encodes CASSTGTYYG. The entire CDR3 is CASSTGTYYGYTF.

Of note for this clone: Sequencing ends 3 residues short of the CDR3 end; the germline J gene provides the rest. The gene calls are TRBV19 and TRBJ1-2; a possible D gene is TRBD1 (5 bases). Germline V gene data show CDR1 as LNHDA and CDR2 as SQIVND (reference sequence). V lost 5 bases to trimming and J lost 4 bases, with 14 bases between them. This CDR3 region has 14 residues. CDR3: CASSYGREGYGYTF. The sequenced part of the CDR3 DNA is TGTGCCAGTAGTTATGGCAGGGAGGGCTATGGC.

On this clone: Read sequence stops 3 residues before the CDR3 end, and the germline J gene provides the missing end. This chain joins TRBV5-4 and TRBJ1-3, with a tentative D call TRBD1 (5 bases). The germline gives CDR1 SGHNT, CDR2 YYREEE (reference sequence). CDR3 size: 16 residues. V lost 0 bases, J lost 3 bases, and 13 bases lay in between. The DNA read from the CDR3 is TGTGCCAGCAGCTTGGAGGGGATGGGAGGTGGAAACACC. This translates into CASSLEGMGGGNT. In full, the CDR3 is CASSLEGMGGGNTIYF.

As for this clone: From the germline J gene comes the end of the CDR3, since the read stops 3 residues before it. The chain recombines TRBV2 with TRBJ2-3; maybe TRBD2 (5 bases). Trimming stripped 7 bases from V and 6 bases from J, with 14 bases between. This CDR3 has 13 amino acids. CDR1 is SNHLY and CDR2 is FYNNEI in the germline V gene. The CDR3 spells CASILVPSDTQYF. CDR3 bases read: TGTGCCAGCATACTAGTACCCTCTGATACG.

Note on this clone: The observed sequence ends 3 residues before the CDR3 terminus, with the missing tail filled in from the germline J gene. The chain recombines TRBV7-6 with TRBJ1-3; D might be TRBD1 (5 bases). Per the germline V gene, CDR1 is SGHVS and CDR2 is FNYEAQ. There are 16 residues in the CDR3. V shed 5 bases and J shed 2 bases, with 16 bases lying between them. The CDR3 loop reads CASSRTTGAPGNTIYF. The CDR3 DNA, read in part, is TGTGCCAGCAGCCGAACAACAGGTGCCCCTGGAAACACC. Together with reference TRBV7-6 and TRBJ1-3, the CDR3 gives the full variable domain: GAGVSQSPRYKVTKRGQDVALRCDPISGHVSLYWYRQALGQGPEFLTYFNYEAQQDKSGLPNDRFSAERPEGSISTLTIQRTEQRDSAMYRCASSRTTGAPGNTIYFGEGSWLTVV.

With regard to this clone: The CDR3 goes on 3 residues after the read ends, and that part is filled in from the germline J gene. J is TRBJ1-4 and V is TRBV5-6; TRBD1 is a possible D gene (5 bases). V was shortened by 2 bases and J by 6 bases, with 8 bases between the two germline ends. This CDR3 has 13 amino acids. Germline V gene sequence: CDR1 SGHDT, CDR2 YYEEEE. The CDR3 region is CASSFGQDEKLFF. The sequenced CDR3 bases are TGTGCCAGCAGCTTCGGACAAGATGAAAAA.